Presented here are 30 T cell receptor beta chains from one specimen sequenced in a study of blood T cell repertoires in COVID-19. The data were produced by immunoSEQ multiplex PCR, yet TCRdb's version contains in-frame clones alone and is incomplete. The sample holds about 110,000 clones, over 75% seen once. Specimen: peripheral blood. These receptors came from a man over 45 with acute or convalescent COVID-19.

The chain carries TRBV2 and TRBJ2-3; 12 nucleotides align to TRBD1. Germline CDR1 reads SNHLY; CDR2 reads FYNNEI. The J segment lost 3 bases and the V segment lost 6 bases, leaving 7 bases of the junction unmatched. This CDR3 region has 16 residues. CDR3 DNA sequence: TGTGCCAGCAGCCCCGGGACAGGGGGCATGACAGATACGCAGTATTTT. It encodes CASSPGTGGMTDTQYF.

CDR3 loop: CASSIDIRAGGLGTQYF. For the CDR3, the DNA is TGTGCCAGTAGTATAGATATCCGAGCGGGAGGGCTAGGGACCCAGTACTTC. The chain recombines TRBV19 with TRBJ2-5, with TRBD2 identical over 10 bases. Trimming took 0 bases from V and 7 from J; bases not matched to a gene: 11. Germline V lookup: CDR1 LNHDA, CDR2 SQIVND (reference sequence). The CDR3 totals 17 residues.

The gene calls are TRBV2 and TRBJ1-5; TRBD1 matches 9 bases. Germline V CDR1 and CDR2: SNHLY, FYNNEI. The CDR3 extends over 15 amino acids. V shed 6 bases, J shed 0 bases, and the junction held 3 bases outside the gene matches. CDR3 coding DNA: TGTGCCAGCAGCAGGGACAGGGATAGCAATCAGCCCCAGCATTTT. It codes for CASSRDRDSNQPQHF.

As for this clone: A read error may produce the germline difference seen at one junction end. CDR3 sequence: CPSSRPRQGSVNYGYTF. Written as DNA, the CDR3 is TGCCCCAGCAGCCGACCGCGACAGGGATCCGTGAACTATGGCTACACCTTC. The chain links TRBV23-1 to TRBJ1-2; 7 nucleotides line up with TRBD1. TRBV23-1 is an ORF; its function is uncertain. The CDR3 extends over 17 amino acids.

The chain combines TRBV12-3 or TRBV12-4 with TRBJ1-5, with D unresolved. Between the trimmed V and J ends, which lost 5 bases and 7 bases, there was a span of 12 bases. This CDR3 has 13 amino acids. The CDR3 sequence: CASSEFTSQPQHF. The DNA of the CDR3 is TGTGCCAGCAGTGAATTTACTTCCCAGCCCCAGCATTTT.

This clone was recorded a few times. The gene calls are TRBV29-1 and TRBJ2-2; tentatively, D is TRBD1 (5 bases). V was cut by 1 base and J by 1 base, with 7 bases left in between. This CDR3 spans 14 amino acids. CDR1 is SQVTM and CDR2 is ANQGSEA in the germline V gene. CDR3 coding DNA: TGCAGCGTTGAAGGGCAGGGGAACACCGGGGAGCTGTTTTTT. This translates into CSVEGQGNTGELFF.

This chain links TRBV7-3 with TRBJ1-2; 8 nucleotides agree with TRBD1. Germline CDR1 SGHTA, CDR2 FQGTGA. The CDR3 is made up of 14 amino acids. With 2 bases clipped from V and 8 bases from J, the junction kept 7 bases outside the gene matches. CDR3 DNA sequence: TGTGCCAGCAGCTTATGGGACAGGAGAGGCGGCTACACCTTC. Encoded protein: CASSLWDRRGGYTF.

This clone was detected ten times or more. This chain uses TRBV30 with TRBJ2-3; TRBD1 matches 7 bases. CDR3 length: 12 residues. The trim removed 4 bases at V and 6 bases at J, leaving 4 bases unmatched. Germline lookup yields CDR1 GTSNPN and CDR2 SVGIG (reference sequence). CDR3 sequence reads: CAWTDRADTQYF. CDR3 bases: TGTGCCTGGACCGACAGGGCCGATACGCAGTATTTT.

The chain links TRBV7-8 to TRBJ2-5; 7 bases fit TRBD1. This CDR3 has 14 residues. Germline V gene lookup returns CDR1 SGHVS and CDR2 FQNEAQ. The V segment lost 3 bases and the J segment 5 bases; nucleotides outside the gene matches: 6. In DNA form, the CDR3 reads TGTGCCAGCAGCTTTAAGGGACAGTCCGAGACCCAGTACTTC. Protein: CASSFKGQSETQYF.

The gene calls are TRBV7-9 and TRBJ2-6; D is unresolved. This CDR3 region has 16 residues. V lost 1 base, J lost 0 bases, and 7 bases lay in between. The V gene's germline CDR1 is SEHNR and CDR2 FQNEAQ (reference sequence). The CDR3 loop reads CASSLGALSGANVLTF. DNA for the CDR3: TGTGCCAGCAGCTTAGGGGCGCTCTCTGGGGCCAACGTCCTGACTTTC.

The J gene is TRBJ1-1, the V gene TRBV28; tentatively, D is TRBD1 (5 bases). The CDR3 extends over 15 amino acids. V was pared by 5 bases and J by 1 base, with 14 bases between. From germline, CDR1 is MDHEN and CDR2 SYDVKM. Written as DNA, the CDR3 is TGTGCCAGCAGTACCCCGACAGTTAGGAACACTGAAGCTTTCTTT. Its protein product is CASSTPTVRNTEAFF.

The chain recombines TRBV10-3 with TRBJ1-3; D may be TRBD1 (5 bases). This CDR3 is 13 amino acids long. Trimming stripped 7 bases from V and 0 bases from J, with 7 bases between. In germline, CDR1 is ENHRY, CDR2 SYGVKD. The CDR3 region is CAIKDNSGNTIYF. Here the CDR3 DNA reads TGTGCCATCAAGGACAACTCTGGAAACACCATATATTTT.

CDR3 DNA: TGTGCCAGCAGCTTAGGGACAGGGGGCACTGAAGCTTTCTTT. Protein sequence: CASSLGTGGTEAFF. The gene calls are TRBV13 and TRBJ1-1, with TRBD1 identical over 9 bases. This CDR3 spans 14 amino acids. J lost 4 bases, V lost 0 bases, and 0 bases had no gene match. Germline values: CDR1 PRHDT, CDR2 FYEKMQ (reference sequence).

The chain couples TRBV7-8 to TRBJ1-2; TRBD1 matches 7 bases. This CDR3 comprises 14 residues. Germline CDR1 SGHVS, CDR2 FQNEAQ. The junction had 5 bases not matched to a gene; V was cut back by 1 base and J by 6 bases. CDR3 in DNA: TGTGCCAGCAGCTTAGGACAGGGTGCTGATGGCTACACCTTC. Translating gives CASSLGQGADGYTF.

V and J are TRBV5-6 and TRBJ1-6, with 7 bases lining up with TRBD1. CDR3 size: 14 residues. CDR1 SGHDT and CDR2 YYEEEE come from the germline V gene. V lost 0 bases to trimming and J lost 9 bases; unmatched junction nucleotides: 3. CDR3 amino acids: CASSLGQGGSPLHF. CDR3 in DNA: TGTGCCAGCAGCTTGGGACAGGGAGGTTCACCCCTCCACTTT.

The V call is TRBV4-1, the J call TRBJ2-7; 10 bases align to TRBD2. With V trimmed by 0 bases and J by 7 bases, 9 bases remained unmatched. Germline CDR1 and CDR2: MGHRA and YSYEKL. This CDR3 is 16 amino acids long. The DNA for the CDR3 is TGCGCCAGCAGCCAAGATCATCTAGCGGGAGTAGGGGAGCAGTACTTC. Translating gives CASSQDHLAGVGEQYF.

This chain connects TRBV27 to TRBJ1-6, with D hard to call. Trimming pared 5 bases from V and 10 bases from J, leaving 15 bases between. Germline V gene data show CDR1 as MNHEY and CDR2 as SMNVEV (reference sequence). This CDR3 spans 14 amino acids. As DNA, the CDR3 is TGTGCCAGCAGTGCCCGGGAAAGACTATCACCCCTCCACTTT. Translating it yields CASSARERLSPLHF.

The chain links TRBV5-5 to TRBJ2-6; D might be TRBD2 (6 bases). Germline V gene lookup returns CDR1 SGHKS and CDR2 YYEKEE (reference sequence). This CDR3 spans 18 amino acids. The V end lost 0 bases, the J end lost 0 bases, and 13 bases lay between the germline ends. CDR3 residues: CASSLAGGEVSGANVLTF. The DNA of the CDR3 is TGTGCCAGCAGCTTGGCCGGAGGGGAAGTCTCTGGGGCCAACGTCCTGACTTTC.

The V call is TRBV19, the J call TRBJ2-1; 8 bases match TRBD2. The CDR3 length is 14 residues. CDR1 and CDR2 from the germline V gene are LNHDA and SQIVND (reference sequence). Trimming at V came to 7 bases and at J to 5 bases, leaving 7 bases not matched to a gene. CDR3 amino acids: CASIGGGRDNEQFF. Written as DNA, the CDR3 is TGTGCCAGTATCGGGGGGGGAAGGGACAATGAGCAGTTCTTC. The complete variable domain, with remaining parts taken from reference TRBV19 and TRBJ2-1, reads DGGITQSPKYLFRKEGQNVTLSCEQNLNHDAMYWYRQDPGQGLRLIYYSQIVNDFQKGDIAEGYSVSREKKESFPLTVTSAQKNPTAFYLCASIGGGRDNEQFFGPGTRLTVL.

The rearrangement uses TRBV9 and TRBJ2-1; 9 bases fit TRBD2. There are 15 residues in the CDR3. Germline CDR1 and CDR2: SGDLS and YYNGEE. J lost 3 bases, V lost 0 bases, and 1 base had no gene match. The CDR3 region is CASSVGGRVYNEQFF. The CDR3, as DNA: TGTGCCAGCAGCGTAGGCGGGAGGGTCTACAATGAGCAGTTCTTC. Full variable domain (rest looked up from reference TRBV9 and TRBJ2-1): DSGVTQTPKHLITATGQRVTLRCSPRSGDLSVYWYQQSLDQGLQFLIQYYNGEERAKGNILERFSAQQFPDLHSELNLSSLELGDSALYFCASSVGGRVYNEQFFGPGTRLTVL.

The DNA of the CDR3 is TGCGCCAGCAGCTTGGTCGGGAGCTCCTACAATGAGCAGTTCTTC. It yields the protein CASSLVGSSYNEQFF. V gene TRBV5-1 combines with J gene TRBJ2-1; maybe TRBD2 (6 bases). V was shortened by 0 bases and J by 0 bases, with 7 bases between the two germline ends. Germline CDR1 is SGHRS and CDR2 is YFSETQ. This CDR3 has 15 amino acids.

The chain joins TRBV7-6 to TRBJ2-3; TRBD1 matches at 7 bases. The CDR3 spans 16 residues. Trimming removed 5 bases from V and 0 bases from J; junction bases left unmatched: 8. Germline V gives CDR1 SGHVS, CDR2 FNYEAQ. CDR3: CASSVLDRASTDTQYF. The DNA of the CDR3 is TGTGCCAGCAGCGTATTAGACAGGGCTAGCACAGATACGCAGTATTTT.

Turning to this clone: In the same sample, other DNA sequences code for this CDR3. The chain employs TRBV9 and TRBJ2-3; 7 bases align to TRBD2. The germline V gene has CDR1 SGDLS and CDR2 YYNGEE. The CDR3 sequence is 16 residues long. Trimming cost V 0 bases and J 3 bases; bases outside gene matches: 7. The chain's CDR3 is CASSVDWGEGTDTQYF. CDR3 in DNA: TGTGCCAGCAGCGTAGACTGGGGGGAGGGAACAGATACGCAGTATTTT.

The V and J genes are TRBV10-3 and TRBJ2-7, with D unresolved. The CDR3 has 13 residues. Germline V gene lookup returns CDR1 ENHRY and CDR2 SYGVKD. The germline V and J ends were trimmed by 10 bases and 0 bases, with 13 bases remaining between them. The CDR3 DNA is TGTGCCACCAGGCGGTCCAGCTCCTACGAGCAGTACTTC. As protein: CATRRSSSYEQYF.

The chain has TRBV11-2 and TRBJ2-5; D is unclear. The germline V gene encodes CDR1 SGHAT and CDR2 FQNNGV. With 5 bases removed from V and 2 bases from J, the gap between germline ends came to 9 bases. The CDR3 length is 13 residues. This CDR3 is CASSAVAQETQYF. For the CDR3, the DNA is TGTGCCAGCAGCGCCGTAGCACAAGAGACCCAGTACTTC. Using reference TRBV11-2 and TRBJ2-5 for the parts outside the CDR3, the full variable domain is EAGVAQSPRYKIIEKRQSVAFWCNPISGHATLYWYQQILGQGPKLLIQFQNNGVVDDSQLPKDRFSAERLKGVDSTLKIQPAKLEDSAVYLCASSAVAQETQYFGPGTRLLVL.

The chain recombines TRBV2 with TRBJ1-4; D unclear. This CDR3 is built from 14 residues. Trimming pared 4 bases from V and 8 bases from J, leaving 14 bases between. Looked up from germline, CDR1 is SNHLY and CDR2 is FYNNEI. CDR3 residues: CASSGPPAGEKLFF. DNA of the CDR3: TGTGCCAGCAGTGGCCCTCCGGCGGGAGAAAAACTGTTTTTT.

The chain links TRBV21-1 to TRBJ2-2; the table's D call of TRBD1 was not tested on the DNA. TRBV21-1 is termed a pseudogene. The CDR3 runs 15 residues. The CDR3 nucleotides are TGTGCCAGCAGCAGGCAGGGGGCGAACACCGGGGAGCTGTTTTTT. It is translated as CASSRQGANTGELFF.

The V gene is TRBV6-4, the J gene TRBJ1-2; D gene unclear. V lost 2 bases to trimming and J lost 5 bases, with 15 bases between them. Germline V CDR1 and CDR2: MRHNA, SNTAGT. The CDR3 has 15 amino acids. The CDR3 DNA sequence: TGTGCCAGCAGTGACGAGCCAGGAGGGCCTTATGGCTACACCTTC. Protein product: CASSDEPGGPYGYTF.

A single count supports this clone. The chain employs TRBV7-9 and TRBJ2-2; TRBD1 might be the D (6 bases). Germline lookup yields CDR1 SEHNR and CDR2 FQNEAQ (reference sequence). Trimming took off 5 bases at V and 6 bases at J, with 22 bases between the two ends. The CDR3 has 17 residues. Here the CDR3 DNA reads TGTGCCAGCAGCGCCTTCACGGGACACTCTCGGGCCGGGGAGCTGTTTTTT. This codes for CASSAFTGHSRAGELFF.

J is TRBJ2-7 and V is TRBV7-6, with TRBD2 as a possible D gene (6 bases). Looked up from germline, CDR1 is SGHVS and CDR2 is FNYEAQ. V was cut by 5 bases and J by 4 bases, with 21 bases left in between. This CDR3 is 16 amino acids long. The CDR3 region is CASSPKAPGGTYEQYF. As DNA, the CDR3 is TGTGCCAGCAGCCCGAAAGCCCCAGGAGGGACTTACGAGCAGTACTTC. Using reference TRBV7-6 and TRBJ2-7 for the parts outside the CDR3, the full variable domain is GAGVSQSPRYKVTKRGQDVALRCDPISGHVSLYWYRQALGQGPEFLTYFNYEAQQDKSGLPNDRFSAERPEGSISTLTIQRTEQRDSAMYRCASSPKAPGGTYEQYFGPGTRLTVT.